These 3 T cell receptor beta chains originate from one sample sequenced in a study of blood T cell repertoires in COVID-19. Measured with immunoSEQ multiplex PCR; TCRdb has only the in-frame clones, and not every one. Of 190,000 or so clones listed, around 88% are singletons. Sample: peripheral blood. The source of these receptors is a man between 50 and 59 years old with active or convalescent COVID-19.

The chain is built from TRBV27 and TRBJ2-7; D not resolved. V was cut by 2 bases and J by 4 bases, with 12 bases left in between. Germline V gene sequence: CDR1 MNHEY, CDR2 SMNVEV (reference sequence). CDR3 length: 14 amino acids. The CDR3 nucleotides are TGTGCCAGCAGTTTACCAGGATCTCGTTACGAGCAGTACTTC. This encodes CASSLPGSRYEQYF.

V and J are TRBV14 and TRBJ2-7; D is perhaps TRBD2 (5 bases). Germline CDR1 reads SGHDN; CDR2 reads FVKESK. V lost 0 bases and J 6 bases, leaving 6 bases between the germline ends. This CDR3 has 12 residues. The CDR3 DNA sequence: TGTGCCAGCAGCCAAGAGAGGGCCGAGCAGTACTTC. It specifies CASSQERAEQYF.

The chain employs TRBV11-3 and TRBJ1-1, with 7 nucleotides matching TRBD1. The CDR3 is made up of 13 amino acids. The germline V gene has CDR1 SGHNT and CDR2 YENEEA. Trimming took 2 bases from V and 3 from J; bases not matched to a gene: 0. The CDR3 sequence is CASSLQGDTEAFF. In nucleotides, the CDR3 is TGTGCCAGCAGCTTACAGGGGGACACTGAAGCTTTCTTT. The full variable domain, in which reference TRBV11-3 and TRBJ1-1 provide the parts outside the CDR3, is EAGVVQSPRYKIIEKKQPVAFWCNPISGHNTLYWYLQNLGQGPELLIRYENEEAVDDSQLPKDRFSAERLKGVDSTLKIQPAELGDSAVYLCASSLQGDTEAFFGQGTRLTVV.